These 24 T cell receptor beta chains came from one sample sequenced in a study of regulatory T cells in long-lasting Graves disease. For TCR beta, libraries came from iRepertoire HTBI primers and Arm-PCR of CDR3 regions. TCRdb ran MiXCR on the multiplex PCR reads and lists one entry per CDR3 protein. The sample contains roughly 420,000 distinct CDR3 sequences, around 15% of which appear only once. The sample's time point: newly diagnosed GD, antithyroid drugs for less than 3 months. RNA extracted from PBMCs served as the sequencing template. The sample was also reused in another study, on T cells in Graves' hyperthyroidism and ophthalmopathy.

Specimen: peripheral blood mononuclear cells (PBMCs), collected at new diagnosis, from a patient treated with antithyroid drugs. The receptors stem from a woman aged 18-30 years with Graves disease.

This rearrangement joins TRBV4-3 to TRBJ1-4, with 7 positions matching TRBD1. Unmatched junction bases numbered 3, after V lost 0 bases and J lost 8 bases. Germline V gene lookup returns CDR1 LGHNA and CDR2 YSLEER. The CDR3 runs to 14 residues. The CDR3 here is CASSQEPGQEKLFF. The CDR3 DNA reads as TGCGCCAGCAGCCAAGAACCGGGACAGGAAAAACTGTTTTTT.

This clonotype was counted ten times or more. This CDR3 reads CSARSLGLTNTDTQYF. CDR3 DNA: TGCAGTGCTAGGAGCCTGGGACTCACTAACACAGATACGCAGTATTTT. The rearrangement links TRBV20-1 to TRBJ2-3; a possible D gene is TRBD2 (6 bases). V dropped 3 bases and J dropped 2 bases, with 18 bases sitting between them. Germline CDR1 DFQATT, CDR2 SNEGSKA (reference sequence). The CDR3 sequence is 16 residues long.

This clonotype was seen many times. This CDR3 is CASSEVLGGNQPQHF. The CDR3 DNA reads TGTGCCAGCAGTGAAGTCTTAGGGGGGAATCAGCCCCAGCATTTT. J is TRBJ1-5 and V is TRBV6-1; D perhaps matches TRBD1 (6 bases). This CDR3 spans 15 amino acids. The germline gives CDR1 MNHNS, CDR2 SASEGT. Trimming removed 1 base at V and 4 bases at J, with 11 bases between.

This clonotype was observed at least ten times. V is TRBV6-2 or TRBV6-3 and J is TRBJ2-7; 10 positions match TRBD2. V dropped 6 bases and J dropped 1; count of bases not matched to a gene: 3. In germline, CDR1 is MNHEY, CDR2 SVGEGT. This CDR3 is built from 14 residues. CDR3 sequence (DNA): TGTGCCAGCAGGGTACTAGCGGGATCCTACGAGCAGTACTTC. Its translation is CASRVLAGSYEQYF.

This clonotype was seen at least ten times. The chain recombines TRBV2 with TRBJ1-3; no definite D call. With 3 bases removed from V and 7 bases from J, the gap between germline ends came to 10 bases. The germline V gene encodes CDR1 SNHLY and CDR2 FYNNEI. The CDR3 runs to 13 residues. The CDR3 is CASSDYAENTIYF. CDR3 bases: TGTGCCAGCAGTGATTACGCGGAGAACACCATATATTTT.

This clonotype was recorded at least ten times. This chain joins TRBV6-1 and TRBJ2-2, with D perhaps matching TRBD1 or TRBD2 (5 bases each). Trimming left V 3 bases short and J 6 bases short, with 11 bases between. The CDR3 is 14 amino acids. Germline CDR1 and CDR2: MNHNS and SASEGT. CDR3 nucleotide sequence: TGTGCCAGCAGTGACCAGGGAGAGTCCGGGGAGCTGTTTTTT. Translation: CASSDQGESGELFF.

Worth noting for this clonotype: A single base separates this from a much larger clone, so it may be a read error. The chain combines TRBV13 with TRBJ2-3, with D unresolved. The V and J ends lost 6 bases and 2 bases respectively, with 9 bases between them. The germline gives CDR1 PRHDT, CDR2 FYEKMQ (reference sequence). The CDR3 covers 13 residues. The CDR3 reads CASSPHTTDTQYF. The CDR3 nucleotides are TGTGCCAGCAGTCCCCACACCACAGATACGCAGTATTTT.

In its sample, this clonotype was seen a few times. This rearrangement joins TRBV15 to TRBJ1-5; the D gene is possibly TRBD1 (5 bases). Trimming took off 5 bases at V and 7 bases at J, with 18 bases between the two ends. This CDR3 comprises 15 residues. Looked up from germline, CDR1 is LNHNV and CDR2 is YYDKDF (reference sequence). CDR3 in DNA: TGTGCCACCAGCGGAGGCGGGGGAACAGGACAGCCCCAGCATTTT. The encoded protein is CATSGGGGTGQPQHF.

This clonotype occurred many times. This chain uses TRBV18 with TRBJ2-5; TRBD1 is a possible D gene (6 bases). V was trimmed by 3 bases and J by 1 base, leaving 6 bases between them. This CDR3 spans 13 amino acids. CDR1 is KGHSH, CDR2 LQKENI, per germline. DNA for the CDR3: TGTGCCAGCTCACCGACAGGCCAAGAGACCCAGTACTTC. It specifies CASSPTGQETQYF.

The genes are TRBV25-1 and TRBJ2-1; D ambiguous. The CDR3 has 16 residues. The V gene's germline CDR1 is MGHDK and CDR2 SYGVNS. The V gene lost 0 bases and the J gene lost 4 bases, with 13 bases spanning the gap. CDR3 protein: CASSEYSGRLYNEQFF. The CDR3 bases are TGTGCCAGCAGTGAATATTCGGGCCGACTTTACAATGAGCAGTTCTTC.

The CDR3 nucleotides are TGCGCCAGCAGCTTGAGGGAGGGGGCGCCTGGGGCCAACGTCCTGACTTTC. Residues: CASSLREGAPGANVLTF. V and J are TRBV5-1 and TRBJ2-6; TRBD1 or TRBD2 may be the D gene (7 bases each). The CDR3 consists of 17 residues. Trimming cost V 1 base and J 2 bases, with 13 bases left between them. Germline loops: CDR1 SGHRS, CDR2 YFSETQ.

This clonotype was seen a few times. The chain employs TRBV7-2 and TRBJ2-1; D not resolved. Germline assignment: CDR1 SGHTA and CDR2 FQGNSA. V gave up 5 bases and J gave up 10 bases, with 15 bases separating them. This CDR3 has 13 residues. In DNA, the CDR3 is TGTGCCAGCAGCCTCGGGCGATCCGGGGAGCAGTTCTTC. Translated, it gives CASSLGRSGEQFF. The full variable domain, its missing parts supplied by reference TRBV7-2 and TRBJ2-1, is GAGVSQSPSNKVTEKGKDVELRCDPISGHTALYWYRQSLGQGLEFLIYFQGNSAPDKSGLPSDRFSAERTGGSVSTLTIQRTQQEDSAVYLCASSLGRSGEQFFGPGTRLTVL.

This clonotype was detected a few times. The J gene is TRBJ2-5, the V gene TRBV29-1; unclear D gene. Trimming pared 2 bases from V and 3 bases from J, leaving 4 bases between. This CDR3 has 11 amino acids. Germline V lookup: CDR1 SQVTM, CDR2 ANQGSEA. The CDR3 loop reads CSVETKETQYF. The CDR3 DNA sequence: TGCAGCGTTGAAACAAAAGAGACCCAGTACTTC.

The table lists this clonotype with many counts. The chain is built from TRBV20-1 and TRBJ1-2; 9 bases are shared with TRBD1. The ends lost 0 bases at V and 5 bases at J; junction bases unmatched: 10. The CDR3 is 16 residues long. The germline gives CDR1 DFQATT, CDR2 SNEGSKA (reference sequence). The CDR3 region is CSARDSNRGRGYGYTF. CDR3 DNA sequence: TGCAGTGCTAGAGATTCAAACAGGGGGCGAGGGTATGGCTACACCTTC.

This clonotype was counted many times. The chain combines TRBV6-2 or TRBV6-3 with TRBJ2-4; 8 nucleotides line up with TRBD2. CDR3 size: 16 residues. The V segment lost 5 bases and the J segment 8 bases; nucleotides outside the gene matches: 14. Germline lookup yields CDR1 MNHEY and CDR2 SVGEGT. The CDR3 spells CASSPTGSGSRDIQYF. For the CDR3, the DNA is TGTGCCAGCAGTCCCACCGGAAGCGGGAGTCGTGACATTCAGTACTTC.

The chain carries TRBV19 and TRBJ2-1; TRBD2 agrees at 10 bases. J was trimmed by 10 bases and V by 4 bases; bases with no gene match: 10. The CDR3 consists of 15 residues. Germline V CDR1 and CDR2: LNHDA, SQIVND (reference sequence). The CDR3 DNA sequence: TGTGCCAGTAGTAGCTTTGGAGCGGGAGGGCGGGAGCAGTTCTTC. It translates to CASSSFGAGGREQFF.

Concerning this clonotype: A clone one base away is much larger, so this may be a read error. The CDR3 DNA reads TGTGCCAGCAGCCAATCAGGAATAGCGGCATGCAATGAGCAGTTCTTC. As protein: CASSQSGIAACNEQFF. The V call is TRBV6-1, the J call TRBJ2-1; a weak D match, TRBD2 (6 bases). V lost 6 bases and J 6 bases, leaving 21 bases between the germline ends. CDR3 length: 16 amino acids. Germline assignment: CDR1 MNHNS and CDR2 SASEGT.

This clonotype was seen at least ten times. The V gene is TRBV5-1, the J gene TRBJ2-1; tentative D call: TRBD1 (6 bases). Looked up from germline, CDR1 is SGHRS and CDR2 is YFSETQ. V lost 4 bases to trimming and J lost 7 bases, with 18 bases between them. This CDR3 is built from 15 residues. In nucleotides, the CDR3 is TGCGCCAGCAGCCTCGTTGTGGGGGCTGGGAATGAGCAGTTCTTC. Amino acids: CASSLVVGAGNEQFF.

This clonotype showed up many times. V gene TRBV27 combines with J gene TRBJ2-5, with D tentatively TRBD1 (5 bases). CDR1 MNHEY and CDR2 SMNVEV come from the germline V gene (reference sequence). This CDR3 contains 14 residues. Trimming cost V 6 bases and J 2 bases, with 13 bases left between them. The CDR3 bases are TGTGCCAGCAGCCTTAAGGGGTTTCAAGAGACCCAGTACTTC. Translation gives CASSLKGFQETQYF.

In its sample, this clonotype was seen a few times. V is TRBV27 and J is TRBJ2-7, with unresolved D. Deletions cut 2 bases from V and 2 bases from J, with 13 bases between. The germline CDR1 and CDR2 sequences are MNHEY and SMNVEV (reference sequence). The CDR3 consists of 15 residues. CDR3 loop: CASSLSVLDAYEQYF. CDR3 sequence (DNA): TGTGCCAGCAGTTTAAGCGTACTGGACGCCTACGAGCAGTACTTC.

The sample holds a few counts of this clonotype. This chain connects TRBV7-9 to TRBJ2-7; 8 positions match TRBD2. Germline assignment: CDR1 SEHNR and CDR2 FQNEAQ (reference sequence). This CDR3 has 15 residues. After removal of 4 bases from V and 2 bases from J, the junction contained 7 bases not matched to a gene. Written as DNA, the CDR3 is TGTGCCAGCAGCTCAGGACTAGCCGGAACCTACGAGCAGTACTTC. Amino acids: CASSSGLAGTYEQYF. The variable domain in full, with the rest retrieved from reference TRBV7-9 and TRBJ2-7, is DTGVSQNPRHKITKRGQNVTFRCDPISEHNRLYWYRQTLGQGPEFLTYFQNEAQLEKSRLLSDRFSAERPKGSFSTLEIQRTEQGDSAMYLCASSSGLAGTYEQYFGPGTRLTVT.

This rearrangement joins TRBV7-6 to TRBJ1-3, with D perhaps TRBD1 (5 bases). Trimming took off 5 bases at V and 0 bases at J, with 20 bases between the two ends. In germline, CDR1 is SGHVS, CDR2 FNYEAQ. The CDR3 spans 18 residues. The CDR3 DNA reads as TGTGCCAGCAGCCCGGGACCCTCCATCCGGGACTCTGGAAACACCATATATTTT. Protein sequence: CASSPGPSIRDSGNTIYF.

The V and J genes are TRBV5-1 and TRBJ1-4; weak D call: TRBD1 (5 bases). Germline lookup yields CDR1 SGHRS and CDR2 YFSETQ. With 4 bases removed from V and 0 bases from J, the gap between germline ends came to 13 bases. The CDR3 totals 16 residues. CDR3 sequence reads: CASSADGAATNEKLFF. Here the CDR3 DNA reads TGCGCCAGCAGCGCTGACGGGGCGGCAACTAATGAAAAACTGTTTTTT.

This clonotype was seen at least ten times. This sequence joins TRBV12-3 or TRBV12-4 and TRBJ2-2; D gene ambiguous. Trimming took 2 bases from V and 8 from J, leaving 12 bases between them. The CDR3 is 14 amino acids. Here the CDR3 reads CASSLQVAGGELFF. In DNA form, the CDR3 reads TGTGCCAGCAGTTTACAGGTCGCTGGAGGGGAGCTGTTTTTT.